These 3 T cell receptor beta chains were sequenced from one sample in a study of tumor-infiltrating lymphocytes in glioblastoma multiforme. TCRB libraries came from RNA via three nested multiplex PCR rounds. One entry per CDR3 protein, called by TCRdb with MiXCR from the multiplex PCR reads. The sample has around 10,000 distinct CDR3 sequences, more than 70% seen once. The sequenced sample was brain tumor tissue. These TCRs come from a male donor with glioblastoma.

By sample fraction, this clonotype is medium-sized. The chain is built from TRBV13 and TRBJ2-1; D is uncertain. CDR1 is PRHDT and CDR2 is FYEKMQ in the germline V gene (reference sequence). V was pared by 4 bases and J by 8 bases, with 15 bases between. The CDR3 spans 14 residues. CDR3 sequence reads: CASSSTVRRDEQFF. As DNA, the CDR3 is TGTGCCAGCAGCTCGACGGTCCGGCGCGATGAGCAGTTCTTC.

The chain recombines TRBV6-5 with TRBJ1-6, with D possibly matching TRBD1 (6 bases). The germline gives CDR1 MNHEY, CDR2 SVGAGI. CDR3 length equals 13 residues. V was clipped by 2 bases and J by 12 bases, with 11 bases between them. CDR3 nucleotides: TGTGCCAGCAGTTACAAGGGGGGCGTACCCCTCCACTTT. It yields the protein CASSYKGGVPLHF.

V gene TRBV6-5 combines with J gene TRBJ1-2, with TRBD1 matching over 7 bases. V was pared by 6 bases and J by 6 bases, with 10 bases of the junction left unmatched. Germline-derived CDR1 and CDR2 are MNHEY and SVGAGI. The CDR3 length is 14 residues. The CDR3 DNA follows: TGTGCCAGCAGGAGCTACAGGGGAGGCCATGGCTACACCTTC. This gives the protein CASRSYRGGHGYTF.